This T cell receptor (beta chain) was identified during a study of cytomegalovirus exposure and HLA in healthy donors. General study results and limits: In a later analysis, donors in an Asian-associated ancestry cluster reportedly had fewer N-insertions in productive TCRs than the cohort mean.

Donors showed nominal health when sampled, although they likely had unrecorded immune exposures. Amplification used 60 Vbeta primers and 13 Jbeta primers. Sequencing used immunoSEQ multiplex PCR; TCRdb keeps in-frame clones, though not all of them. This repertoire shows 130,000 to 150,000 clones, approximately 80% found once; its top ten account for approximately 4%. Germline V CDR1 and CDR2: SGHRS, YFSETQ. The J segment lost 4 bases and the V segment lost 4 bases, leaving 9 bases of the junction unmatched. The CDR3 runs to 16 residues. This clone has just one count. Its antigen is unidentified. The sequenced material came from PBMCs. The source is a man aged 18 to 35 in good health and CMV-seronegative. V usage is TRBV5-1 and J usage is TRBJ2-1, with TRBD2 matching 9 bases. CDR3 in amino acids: CASSTPTSGDYNEQFF. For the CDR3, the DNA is TGCGCCAGCAGCACCCCGACTAGCGGCGATTACAATGAGCAGTTCTTC.